A single sample gave rise to the 5 T cell receptor beta chains below, sequenced in a study of T cell repertoires in ileal Crohn's disease. Assay used: immunoSEQ multiplex PCR; TCRdb lists only in-frame clones, some missing. Of some 16,000 clones detected, around 90% appear once; the ten largest clones hold around 7.1%. Documented time point: inflamed ileum from the surgical specimen. The sequenced sample consisted of ileal tissue. The receptors come from an adult with Crohn's disease.

As to this clone: An end of the junction differs from the germline gene, which may be a read error. The V and J genes are TRBV5-1 and TRBJ2-3, with 9 nucleotides matching TRBD2. The CDR3 runs 15 residues. Germline CDR1 and CDR2: SGHRS and YFSETQ. For the CDR3, the DNA is TGCGCCAGCAGCTTGGCCCCTCTCAGTCAGCGGGGGGCGACTTTT. This encodes CASSLAPLSQRGATF. The whole variable domain, remainder taken from reference TRBV5-1 and TRBJ2-3, is KAGVTQTPRYLIKTRGQQVTLSCSPISGHRSVSWYQQTPGQGLQFLFEYFSETQRNKGNFPGRFSGRQFSNSRSEMNVSTLELGDSALYLCASSLAPLSQRGATFGPGTRLTVL.

This clone came up a few times. The chain couples TRBV13 to TRBJ2-1; 11 bases agree with TRBD2. The CDR3 contains 16 residues. Per the germline V gene, CDR1 is PRHDT and CDR2 is FYEKMQ (reference sequence). V dropped 6 bases and J dropped 4; count of bases not matched to a gene: 8. The CDR3 here is CASSSTSGGPYNEQFF. The CDR3 nucleotides read TGTGCCAGCAGTTCCACTAGCGGGGGACCATACAATGAGCAGTTCTTC.

This clone was seen only once. J is TRBJ1-2 and V is TRBV27, with TRBD1 identical over 9 bases. The CDR3 totals 14 residues. V gave up 4 bases and J gave up 7 bases; unmatched junction bases: 7. The germline V gene has CDR1 MNHEY and CDR2 SMNVEV (reference sequence). For the CDR3, the DNA is TGTGCCAGCAGTTCGGGACAGGGATCGGGTGGCTACACCTTC. Protein: CASSSGQGSGGYTF.

The CDR3 sequence is CASSLGVDTEAFF. CDR3 in DNA: TGTGCCAGCAGCTTAGGGGTAGACACTGAAGCTTTCTTT. The chain joins TRBV7-6 to TRBJ1-1; D remains ambiguous. Germline V gene data show CDR1 as SGHVS and CDR2 as FNYEAQ. V was shortened by 1 base and J by 3 bases, with 6 bases between the two germline ends. The CDR3 extends over 13 amino acids.

The rearrangement uses TRBV6-5 and TRBJ2-1; D is perhaps TRBD1 (5 bases). Trimming removed 1 base at V and 6 bases at J, with 13 bases between. Germline values: CDR1 MNHEY, CDR2 SVGAGI. The CDR3 contains 15 residues. The CDR3 spells CASSYWGRVSNEQFF. The CDR3, as DNA: TGTGCCAGCAGTTACTGGGGCAGGGTGAGCAATGAGCAGTTCTTC.